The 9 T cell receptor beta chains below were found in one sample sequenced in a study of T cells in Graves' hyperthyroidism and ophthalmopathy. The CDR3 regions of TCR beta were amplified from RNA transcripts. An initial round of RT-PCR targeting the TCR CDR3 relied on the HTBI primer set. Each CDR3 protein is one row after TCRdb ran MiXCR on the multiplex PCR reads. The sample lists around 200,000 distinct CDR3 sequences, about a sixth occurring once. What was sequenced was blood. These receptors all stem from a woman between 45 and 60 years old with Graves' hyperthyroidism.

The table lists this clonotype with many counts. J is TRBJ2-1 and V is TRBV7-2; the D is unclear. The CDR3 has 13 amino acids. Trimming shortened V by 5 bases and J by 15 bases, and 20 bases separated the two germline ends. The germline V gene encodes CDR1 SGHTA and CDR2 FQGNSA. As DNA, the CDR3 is TGTGCCAGCAGCCTTACCGGAGACCTTTTTTTGTTCTTC. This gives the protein CASSLTGDLFLFF.

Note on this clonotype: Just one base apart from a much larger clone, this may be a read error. The CDR3 reads CASSMIGTNTEAFF. The DNA for the CDR3 is TGTGCCAGTAGTATGATAGGGACGAACACTGAAGCTTTCTTT. The V gene is TRBV19, the J gene TRBJ1-1; a possible D gene is TRBD1 (5 bases). The CDR3 length is 14 residues. Trimming pared 3 bases from V and 1 base from J, leaving 9 bases between. Germline CDR1 and CDR2: LNHDA and SQIVND (reference sequence).

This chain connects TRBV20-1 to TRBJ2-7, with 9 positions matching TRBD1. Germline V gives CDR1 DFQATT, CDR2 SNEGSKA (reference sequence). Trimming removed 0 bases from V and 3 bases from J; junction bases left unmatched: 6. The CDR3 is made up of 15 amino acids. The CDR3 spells CSARDRTGGGYEQYF. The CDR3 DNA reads TGCAGTGCTAGAGATCGAACAGGGGGCGGCTACGAGCAGTACTTC.

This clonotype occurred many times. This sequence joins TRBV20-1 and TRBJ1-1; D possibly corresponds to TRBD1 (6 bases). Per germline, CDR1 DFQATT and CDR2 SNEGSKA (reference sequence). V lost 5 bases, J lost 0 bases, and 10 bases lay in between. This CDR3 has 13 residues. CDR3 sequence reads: CSAPDRLNTEAFF. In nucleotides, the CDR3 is TGCAGTGCTCCTGACAGGTTGAACACTGAAGCTTTCTTT.

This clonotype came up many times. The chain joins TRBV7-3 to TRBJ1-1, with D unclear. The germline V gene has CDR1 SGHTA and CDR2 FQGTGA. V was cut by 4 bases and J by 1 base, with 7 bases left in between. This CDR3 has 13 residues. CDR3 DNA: TGTGCCAGCAGCTCCCAGGAGAACACTGAAGCTTTCTTT. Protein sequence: CASSSQENTEAFF.

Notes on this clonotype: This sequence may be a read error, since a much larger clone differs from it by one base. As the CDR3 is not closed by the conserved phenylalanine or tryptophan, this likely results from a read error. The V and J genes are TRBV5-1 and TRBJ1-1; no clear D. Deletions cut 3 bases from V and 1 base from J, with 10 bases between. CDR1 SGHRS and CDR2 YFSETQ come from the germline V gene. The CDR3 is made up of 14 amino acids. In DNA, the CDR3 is TGCGCCAGCAGCTCCAATCCATCGAACACTGAAGCTTTCTCT. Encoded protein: CASSSNPSNTEAFS.

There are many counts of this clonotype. The chain's CDR3 is CASSYPPQGTAFF. CDR3 nucleotides: TGTGCCAGCAGTTACCCCCCTCAGGGGACAGCTTTCTTT. The rearrangement joins TRBV28 to TRBJ1-1; D is perhaps TRBD1 (6 bases). In germline, CDR1 is MDHEN, CDR2 SYDVKM. The CDR3 contains 13 residues. V was pared by 4 bases and J by 10 bases, with 16 bases between. Complete variable domain (other parts from reference TRBV28 and TRBJ1-1): DVKVTQSSRYLVKRTGEKVFLECVQDMDHENMFWYRQDPGLGLRLIYFSYDVKMKEKGDIPEGYSVSREKKERFSLILESASTNQTSMYLCASSYPPQGTAFFGQGTRLTVV.

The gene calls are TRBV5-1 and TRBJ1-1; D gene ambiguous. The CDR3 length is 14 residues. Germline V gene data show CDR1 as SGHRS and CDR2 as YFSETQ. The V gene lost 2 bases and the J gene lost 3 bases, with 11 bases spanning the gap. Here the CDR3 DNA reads TGCGCCAGCAGCTTCCTGGATTTGGACACTGAAGCTTTCTTT. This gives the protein CASSFLDLDTEAFF.

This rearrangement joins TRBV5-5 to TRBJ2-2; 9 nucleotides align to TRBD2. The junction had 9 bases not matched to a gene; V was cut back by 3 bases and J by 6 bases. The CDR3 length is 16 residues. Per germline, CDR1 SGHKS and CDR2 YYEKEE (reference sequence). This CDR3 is CASSSRLSGGPGELFF. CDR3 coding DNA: TGTGCCAGCAGCTCACGACTAAGCGGGGGGCCCGGGGAGCTGTTTTTT.